A single sample gave rise to the 12 T cell receptor beta chains below, sequenced in a study of cytomegalovirus exposure and HLA in healthy donors. 60 Vbeta and 13 Jbeta primers were used in PCR. TCRdb's copy holds only in-frame clones and misses some; the assay was immunoSEQ multiplex PCR. The table lists approximately 250,000 clones, 85% of them singletons. Source material: PBMCs. These receptors were obtained from a girl aged 2-10 years in good health and CMV-seronegative.

V and J are TRBV5-4 and TRBJ1-1; 7 nucleotides line up with TRBD1. Germline V lookup: CDR1 SGHNT, CDR2 YYREEE (reference sequence). The J segment lost 3 bases and the V segment lost 7 bases, leaving 9 bases of the junction unmatched. The CDR3 totals 14 residues. The CDR3 reads CASGRETGYTEAFF. CDR3 sequence (DNA): TGTGCCAGCGGACGAGAGACAGGGTACACTGAAGCTTTCTTT.

This clone was seen once. The chain is built from TRBV5-4 and TRBJ2-1; 7 nucleotides agree with TRBD2. Germline CDR1 and CDR2: SGHNT and YYREEE (reference sequence). The CDR3 runs to 14 residues. Trimming took 0 bases from V and 3 from J; bases not matched to a gene: 0. For the CDR3, the DNA is TGTGCCAGCAGCTTGGGCGGGAGCTACAATGAGCAGTTCTTC. This sequence encodes CASSLGGSYNEQFF.

This sequence joins TRBV5-1 and TRBJ1-1, with 7 bases lining up with TRBD1. The CDR3 totals 13 residues. The germline V gene encodes CDR1 SGHRS and CDR2 YFSETQ. J was trimmed by 1 base and V by 6 bases; bases with no gene match: 3. CDR3 region: CASTDRANTEAFF. DNA for the CDR3: TGCGCCAGCACTGACAGGGCGAACACTGAAGCTTTCTTT.

The V gene is TRBV7-9, the J gene TRBJ2-2, with 7 bases that match TRBD1. CDR3 length: 15 residues. CDR1 and CDR2 from the germline V gene are SEHNR and FQNEAQ (reference sequence). Germline trimming cut 6 bases from V and 15 bases from J; bases unmatched to any gene: 19. CDR3 amino acids: CASSYPGTARGTVFF. The CDR3 DNA follows: TGTGCCAGCAGTTACCCCGGGACAGCGAGGGGGACGGTGTTTTTT.

This clone was seen once. V gene TRBV30 combines with J gene TRBJ1-1, with a possible D match to TRBD1 (5 bases). Looked up from germline, CDR1 is GTSNPN and CDR2 is SVGIG (reference sequence). CDR3 size: 15 residues. V lost 4 bases to trimming and J lost 0 bases, with 15 bases between them. CDR3 in amino acids: CAWTLFATVNTEAFF. CDR3 nucleotides: TGTGCCTGGACCCTTTTTGCGACAGTGAACACTGAAGCTTTCTTT.

The genes are TRBV4-1 and TRBJ2-7; tentatively, D is TRBD2 (6 bases). This CDR3 region has 18 residues. Per germline, CDR1 MGHRA and CDR2 YSYEKL. The V and J ends lost 3 bases and 0 bases respectively, with 21 bases between them. The CDR3 DNA reads as TGCGCCAGCAGCCACTCGGAGGGTAGCGGATATCCCTCCTACGAGCAGTACTTC. This codes for CASSHSEGSGYPSYEQYF.

This clone was detected a few times. The V call is TRBV4-1, the J call TRBJ2-2; tentatively, D is TRBD1 (6 bases). Germline CDR1 is MGHRA and CDR2 is YSYEKL. The CDR3 sequence is 17 residues long. The ends were cut back, 1 base at V and 6 bases at J, with 18 bases in the middle. DNA for the CDR3: TGCGCCAGCAGCCAAGGGAGGATGCAGGGGCGGTCCGGGGAGCTGTTTTTT. Protein product: CASSQGRMQGRSGELFF.

V usage is TRBV27 and J usage is TRBJ2-5; D is unresolved. The CDR3 has 14 amino acids. Germline V CDR1 and CDR2: MNHEY, SMNVEV (reference sequence). Trimming pared 2 bases from V and 0 bases from J, leaving 7 bases between. The CDR3 DNA reads TGTGCCAGCAGTTTAAGACAAAACCAAGAGACCCAGTACTTC. Protein sequence: CASSLRQNQETQYF.

This chain connects TRBV4-2 to TRBJ2-7, with a weak D call TRBD2 (5 bases). Germline lookup yields CDR1 LGHNA and CDR2 YNFKEQ. CDR3 length: 12 residues. Trimming removed 0 bases at V and 7 bases at J, with 7 bases between. The CDR3 DNA reads TGTGCCAGCAGCCAAGACGGGGATGAGCAGTACTTC. Translating it yields CASSQDGDEQYF.

This clone was seen a single time. The CDR3 nucleotides read TGCGCCACCAACTATCCGCGAATGGACAGGGAAGAAGACGAGCAGTACTTC. Translating gives CATNYPRMDREEDEQYF. The genes are TRBV10-2 and TRBJ2-7, with TRBD1 matching over 8 bases. The CDR3 consists of 17 residues. With 10 bases clipped from V and 5 bases from J, the junction kept 22 bases outside the gene matches. Looked up from germline, CDR1 is WSHSY and CDR2 is SAAADI.

The chain recombines TRBV10-2 with TRBJ2-5, with 9 bases lining up with TRBD1. The CDR3 runs 14 residues. Germline CDR1 reads WSHSY; CDR2 reads SAAADI. Unmatched junction bases numbered 7, after V lost 6 bases and J lost 5 bases. The CDR3 is CASSLTGGRETQYF. CDR3 DNA: TGCGCCAGCAGCCTGACAGGGGGACGGGAGACCCAGTACTTC.

The chain carries TRBV5-8 and TRBJ1-1, with D possibly TRBD1 on 6 matching bases. Trimming took 6 bases from V and 1 from J, leaving 13 bases between them. The CDR3 loop spans 14 amino acids. Germline loops: CDR1 SGHTS, CDR2 YDEGEE. The CDR3 is CASKFLTGNTEAFF. The CDR3 bases are TGTGCCAGCAAATTCTTGACAGGGAACACTGAAGCTTTCTTT.